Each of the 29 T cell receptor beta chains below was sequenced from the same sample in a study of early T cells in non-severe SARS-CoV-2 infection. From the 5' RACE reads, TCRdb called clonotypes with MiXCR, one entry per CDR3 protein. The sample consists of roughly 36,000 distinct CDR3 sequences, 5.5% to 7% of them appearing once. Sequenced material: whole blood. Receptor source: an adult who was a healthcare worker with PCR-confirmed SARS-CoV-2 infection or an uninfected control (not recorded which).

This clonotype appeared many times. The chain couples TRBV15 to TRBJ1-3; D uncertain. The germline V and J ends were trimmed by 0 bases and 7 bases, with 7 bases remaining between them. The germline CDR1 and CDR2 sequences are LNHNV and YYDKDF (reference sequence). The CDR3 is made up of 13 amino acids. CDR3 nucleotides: TGTGCCACCAGCAGAGATATTGGGAACACCATATATTTT. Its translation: CATSRDIGNTIYF.

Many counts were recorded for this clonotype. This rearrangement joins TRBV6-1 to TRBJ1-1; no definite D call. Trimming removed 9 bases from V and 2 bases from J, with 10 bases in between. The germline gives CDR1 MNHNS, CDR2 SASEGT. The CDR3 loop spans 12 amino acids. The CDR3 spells CASGRTNTEAFF. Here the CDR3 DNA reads TGTGCCAGTGGACGGACTAACACTGAAGCTTTCTTT.

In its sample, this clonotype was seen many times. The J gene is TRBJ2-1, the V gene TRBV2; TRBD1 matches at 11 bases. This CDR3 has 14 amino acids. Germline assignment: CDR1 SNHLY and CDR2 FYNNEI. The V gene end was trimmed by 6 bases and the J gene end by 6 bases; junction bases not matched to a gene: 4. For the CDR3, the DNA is TGTGCCAGCAGAGGACAGGGGGCCGGCAATGAGCAGTTCTTC. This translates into CASRGQGAGNEQFF.

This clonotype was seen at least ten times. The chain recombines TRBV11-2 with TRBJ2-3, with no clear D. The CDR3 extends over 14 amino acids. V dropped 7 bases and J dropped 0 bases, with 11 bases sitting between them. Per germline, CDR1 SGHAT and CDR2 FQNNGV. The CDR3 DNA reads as TGTGCCAGCACCCGTGGCCCCAGCACAGATACGCAGTATTTT. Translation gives CASTRGPSTDTQYF.

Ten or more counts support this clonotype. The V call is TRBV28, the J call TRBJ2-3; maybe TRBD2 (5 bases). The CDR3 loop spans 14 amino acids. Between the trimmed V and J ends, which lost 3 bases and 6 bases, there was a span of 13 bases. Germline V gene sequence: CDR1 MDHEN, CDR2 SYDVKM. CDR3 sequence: CASSLRARTDTQYF. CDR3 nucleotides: TGTGCCAGCAGTTTGAGGGCTAGAACTGATACGCAGTATTTT.

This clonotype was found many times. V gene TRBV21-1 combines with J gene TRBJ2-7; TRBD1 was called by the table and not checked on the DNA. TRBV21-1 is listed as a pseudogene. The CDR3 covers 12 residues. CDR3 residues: CALGGGSYEQYF. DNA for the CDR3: TGTGCCCTGGGCGGGGGCTCCTACGAGCAGTACTTC.

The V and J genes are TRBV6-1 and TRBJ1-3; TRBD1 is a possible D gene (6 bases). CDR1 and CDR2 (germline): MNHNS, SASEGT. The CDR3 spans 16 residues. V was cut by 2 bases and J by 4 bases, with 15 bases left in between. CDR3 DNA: TGTGCCAGCAGTGAACCCCCCGCAGGGGCAGGAAACACCATATATTTT. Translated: CASSEPPAGAGNTIYF.

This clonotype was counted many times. The chain's CDR3 is CASREVGSYGYTF. The CDR3, as DNA: TGTGCCAGCAGAGAGGTGGGCAGCTATGGCTACACCTTC. This rearrangement joins TRBV6-1 to TRBJ1-2, with D unclear. Trimming pared 6 bases from V and 4 bases from J, leaving 12 bases between. CDR3 size: 13 residues. Germline CDR1 is MNHNS and CDR2 is SASEGT.

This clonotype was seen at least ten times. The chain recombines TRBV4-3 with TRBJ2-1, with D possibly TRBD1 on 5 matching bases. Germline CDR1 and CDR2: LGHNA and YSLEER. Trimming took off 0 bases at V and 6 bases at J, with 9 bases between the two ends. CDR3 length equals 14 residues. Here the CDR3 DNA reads TGCGCCAGCAGCCAAGAATCTGGGGCCAATGAGCAGTTCTTC. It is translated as CASSQESGANEQFF.

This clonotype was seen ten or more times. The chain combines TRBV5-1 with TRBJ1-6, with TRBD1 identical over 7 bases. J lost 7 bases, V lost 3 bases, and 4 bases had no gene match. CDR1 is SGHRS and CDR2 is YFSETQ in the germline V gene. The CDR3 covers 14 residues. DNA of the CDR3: TGCGCCAGCAGCTCCGGGACAGTGAATTCACCCCTCCACTTT. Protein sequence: CASSSGTVNSPLHF.

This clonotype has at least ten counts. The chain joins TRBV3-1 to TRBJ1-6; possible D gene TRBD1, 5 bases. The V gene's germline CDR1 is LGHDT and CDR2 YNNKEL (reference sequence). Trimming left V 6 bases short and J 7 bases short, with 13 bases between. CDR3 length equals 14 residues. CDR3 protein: CASSQIRTNSPLHF. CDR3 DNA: TGTGCCAGCAGTCAAATAAGGACAAATTCACCCCTCCACTTT.

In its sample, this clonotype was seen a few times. CDR3 amino acids: CASNLWGSVNTEAFF. For the CDR3, the DNA is TGTGCCAGCAACCTGTGGGGCAGCGTGAACACTGAAGCTTTCTTT. The genes are TRBV6-1 and TRBJ1-1, with D possibly matching TRBD1 (5 bases). Trimming cost V 7 bases and J 0 bases, with 15 bases left between them. CDR1 and CDR2 (germline): MNHNS, SASEGT. The CDR3 runs to 15 residues.

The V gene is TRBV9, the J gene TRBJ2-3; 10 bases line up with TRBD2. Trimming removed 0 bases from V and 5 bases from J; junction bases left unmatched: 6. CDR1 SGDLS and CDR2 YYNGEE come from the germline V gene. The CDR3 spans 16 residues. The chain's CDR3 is CASSVGLAGDKDTQYF. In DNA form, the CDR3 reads TGTGCCAGCAGCGTAGGGCTAGCGGGGGACAAAGATACGCAGTATTTT.

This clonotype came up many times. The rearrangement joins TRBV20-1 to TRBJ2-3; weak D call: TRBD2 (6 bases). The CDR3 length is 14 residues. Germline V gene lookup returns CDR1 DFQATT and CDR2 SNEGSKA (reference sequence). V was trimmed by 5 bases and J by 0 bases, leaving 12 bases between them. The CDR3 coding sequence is TGCAGTGCTCGGCGGGGCCCTAGCACAGATACGCAGTATTTT. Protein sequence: CSARRGPSTDTQYF.

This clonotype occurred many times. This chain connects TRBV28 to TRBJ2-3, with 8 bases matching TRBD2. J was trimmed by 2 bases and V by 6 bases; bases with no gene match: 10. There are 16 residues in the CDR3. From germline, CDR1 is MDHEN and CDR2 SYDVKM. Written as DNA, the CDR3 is TGTGCCAGCAGCCGCCCACTAGCGGAACCCACAGATACGCAGTATTTT. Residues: CASSRPLAEPTDTQYF.

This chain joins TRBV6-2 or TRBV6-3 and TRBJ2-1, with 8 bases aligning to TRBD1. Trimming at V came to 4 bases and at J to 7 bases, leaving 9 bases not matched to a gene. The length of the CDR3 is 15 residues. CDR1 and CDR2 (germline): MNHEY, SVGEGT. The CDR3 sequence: CASSSTGTGRNEQFF. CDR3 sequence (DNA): TGTGCCAGCAGTTCGACCGGGACAGGACGGAATGAGCAGTTCTTC.

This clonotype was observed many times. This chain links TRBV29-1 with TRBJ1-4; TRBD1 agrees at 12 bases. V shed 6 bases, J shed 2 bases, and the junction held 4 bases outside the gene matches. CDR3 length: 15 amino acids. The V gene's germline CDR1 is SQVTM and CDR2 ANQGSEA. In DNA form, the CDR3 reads TGCAGCGTGTTGGGACAGGGGGCGACTAATGAAAAACTGTTTTTT. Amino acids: CSVLGQGATNEKLFF.

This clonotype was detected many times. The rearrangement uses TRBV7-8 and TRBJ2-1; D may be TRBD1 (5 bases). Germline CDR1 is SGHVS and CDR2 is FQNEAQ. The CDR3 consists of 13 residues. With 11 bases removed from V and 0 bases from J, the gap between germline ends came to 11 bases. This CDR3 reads CAVPGHSYNEQFF. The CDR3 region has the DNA TGTGCCGTCCCAGGGCACTCCTACAATGAGCAGTTCTTC. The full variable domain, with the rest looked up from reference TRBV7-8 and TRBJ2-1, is GAGVSQSPRYKVAKRGQDVALRCDPISGHVSLFWYQQALGQGPEFLTYFQNEAQLDKSGLPSDRFFAERPEGSVSTLKIQRTQQEDSAVYLCAVPGHSYNEQFFGPGTRLTVL.

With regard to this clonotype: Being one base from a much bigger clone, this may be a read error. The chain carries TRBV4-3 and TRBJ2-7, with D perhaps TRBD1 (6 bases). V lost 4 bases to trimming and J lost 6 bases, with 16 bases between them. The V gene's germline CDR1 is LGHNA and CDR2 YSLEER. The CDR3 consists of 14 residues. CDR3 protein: CASSREITGFEQYF. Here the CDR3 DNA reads TGCGCCAGCAGCCGCGAAATCACAGGGTTCGAGCAGTACTTC.

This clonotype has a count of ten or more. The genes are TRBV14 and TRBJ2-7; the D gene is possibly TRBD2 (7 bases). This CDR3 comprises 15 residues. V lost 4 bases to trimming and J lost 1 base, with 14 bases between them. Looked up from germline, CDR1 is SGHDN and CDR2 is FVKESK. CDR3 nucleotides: TGTGCCAGCAGCCCGATAGGGGGGGCATCCTACGAGCAGTACTTC. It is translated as CASSPIGGASYEQYF.

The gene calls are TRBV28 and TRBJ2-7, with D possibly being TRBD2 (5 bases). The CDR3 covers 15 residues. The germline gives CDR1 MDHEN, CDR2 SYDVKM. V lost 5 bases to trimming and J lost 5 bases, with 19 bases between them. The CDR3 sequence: CASSRAGRGSNEQYF. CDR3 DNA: TGTGCCAGCAGTCGCGCGGGTAGAGGGAGCAACGAGCAGTACTTC.

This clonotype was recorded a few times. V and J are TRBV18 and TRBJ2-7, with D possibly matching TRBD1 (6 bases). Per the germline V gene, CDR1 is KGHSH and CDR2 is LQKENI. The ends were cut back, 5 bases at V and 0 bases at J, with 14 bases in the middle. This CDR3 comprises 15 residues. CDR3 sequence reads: CASSTGSPNSYEQYF. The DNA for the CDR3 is TGTGCCAGCTCAACAGGGAGCCCTAACTCCTACGAGCAGTACTTC.

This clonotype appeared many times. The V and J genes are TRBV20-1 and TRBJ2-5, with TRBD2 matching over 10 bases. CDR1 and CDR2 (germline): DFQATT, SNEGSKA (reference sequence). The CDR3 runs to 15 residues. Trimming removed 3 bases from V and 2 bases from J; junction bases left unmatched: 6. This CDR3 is CSARTLAGDQETQYF. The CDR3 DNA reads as TGCAGTGCTAGGACCCTAGCGGGGGATCAAGAGACCCAGTACTTC.

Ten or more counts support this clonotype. CDR3 protein: CASRRDLSGANVLTF. The CDR3 DNA reads TGTGCCAGCAGGCGGGACCTGAGTGGGGCCAACGTCCTGACTTTC. The genes are TRBV5-6 and TRBJ2-6, with D perhaps TRBD2 (6 bases). V was trimmed by 5 bases and J by 3 bases, leaving 12 bases between them. This CDR3 has 15 amino acids. Germline lookup yields CDR1 SGHDT and CDR2 YYEEEE.

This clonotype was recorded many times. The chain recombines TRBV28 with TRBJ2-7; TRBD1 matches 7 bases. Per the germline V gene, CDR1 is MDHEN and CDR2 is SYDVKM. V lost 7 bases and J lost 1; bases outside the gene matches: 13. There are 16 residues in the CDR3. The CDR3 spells CASTSSGTAHSYEQYF. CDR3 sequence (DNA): TGTGCCAGCACCTCTTCCGGGACAGCACATTCCTACGAGCAGTACTTC.

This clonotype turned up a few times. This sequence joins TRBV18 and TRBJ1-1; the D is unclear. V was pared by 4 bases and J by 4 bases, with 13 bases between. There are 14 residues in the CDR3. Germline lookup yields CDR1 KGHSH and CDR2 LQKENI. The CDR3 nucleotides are TGTGCCAGCTCACGAGCAACGGAGGGCACTGAAGCTTTCTTT. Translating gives CASSRATEGTEAFF.

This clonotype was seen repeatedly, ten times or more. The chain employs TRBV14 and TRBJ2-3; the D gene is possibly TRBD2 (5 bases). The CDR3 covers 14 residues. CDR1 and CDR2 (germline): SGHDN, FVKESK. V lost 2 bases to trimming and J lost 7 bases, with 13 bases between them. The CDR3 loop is CASSQRGPLNTQYF. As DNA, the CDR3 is TGTGCCAGCAGCCAACGCGGGCCACTTAATACGCAGTATTTT.

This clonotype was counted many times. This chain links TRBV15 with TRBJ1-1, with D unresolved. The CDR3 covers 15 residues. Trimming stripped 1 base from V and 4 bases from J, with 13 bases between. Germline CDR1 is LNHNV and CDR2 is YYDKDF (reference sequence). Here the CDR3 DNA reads TGTGCCACCAGCAGAGGTTCAGGCACGGGCACTGAAGCTTTCTTT. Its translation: CATSRGSGTGTEAFF.

The chain's CDR3 is CASSHLRGAGTAFF. CDR3 nucleotides: TGTGCCAGCAGCCACCTCAGGGGTGCCGGAACAGCTTTCTTT. V gene TRBV3-1 combines with J gene TRBJ1-1; D may be TRBD1 (6 bases). From germline, CDR1 is LGHDT and CDR2 YNNKEL (reference sequence). This CDR3 is built from 14 residues. V gave up 3 bases and J gave up 10 bases, with 18 bases separating them.